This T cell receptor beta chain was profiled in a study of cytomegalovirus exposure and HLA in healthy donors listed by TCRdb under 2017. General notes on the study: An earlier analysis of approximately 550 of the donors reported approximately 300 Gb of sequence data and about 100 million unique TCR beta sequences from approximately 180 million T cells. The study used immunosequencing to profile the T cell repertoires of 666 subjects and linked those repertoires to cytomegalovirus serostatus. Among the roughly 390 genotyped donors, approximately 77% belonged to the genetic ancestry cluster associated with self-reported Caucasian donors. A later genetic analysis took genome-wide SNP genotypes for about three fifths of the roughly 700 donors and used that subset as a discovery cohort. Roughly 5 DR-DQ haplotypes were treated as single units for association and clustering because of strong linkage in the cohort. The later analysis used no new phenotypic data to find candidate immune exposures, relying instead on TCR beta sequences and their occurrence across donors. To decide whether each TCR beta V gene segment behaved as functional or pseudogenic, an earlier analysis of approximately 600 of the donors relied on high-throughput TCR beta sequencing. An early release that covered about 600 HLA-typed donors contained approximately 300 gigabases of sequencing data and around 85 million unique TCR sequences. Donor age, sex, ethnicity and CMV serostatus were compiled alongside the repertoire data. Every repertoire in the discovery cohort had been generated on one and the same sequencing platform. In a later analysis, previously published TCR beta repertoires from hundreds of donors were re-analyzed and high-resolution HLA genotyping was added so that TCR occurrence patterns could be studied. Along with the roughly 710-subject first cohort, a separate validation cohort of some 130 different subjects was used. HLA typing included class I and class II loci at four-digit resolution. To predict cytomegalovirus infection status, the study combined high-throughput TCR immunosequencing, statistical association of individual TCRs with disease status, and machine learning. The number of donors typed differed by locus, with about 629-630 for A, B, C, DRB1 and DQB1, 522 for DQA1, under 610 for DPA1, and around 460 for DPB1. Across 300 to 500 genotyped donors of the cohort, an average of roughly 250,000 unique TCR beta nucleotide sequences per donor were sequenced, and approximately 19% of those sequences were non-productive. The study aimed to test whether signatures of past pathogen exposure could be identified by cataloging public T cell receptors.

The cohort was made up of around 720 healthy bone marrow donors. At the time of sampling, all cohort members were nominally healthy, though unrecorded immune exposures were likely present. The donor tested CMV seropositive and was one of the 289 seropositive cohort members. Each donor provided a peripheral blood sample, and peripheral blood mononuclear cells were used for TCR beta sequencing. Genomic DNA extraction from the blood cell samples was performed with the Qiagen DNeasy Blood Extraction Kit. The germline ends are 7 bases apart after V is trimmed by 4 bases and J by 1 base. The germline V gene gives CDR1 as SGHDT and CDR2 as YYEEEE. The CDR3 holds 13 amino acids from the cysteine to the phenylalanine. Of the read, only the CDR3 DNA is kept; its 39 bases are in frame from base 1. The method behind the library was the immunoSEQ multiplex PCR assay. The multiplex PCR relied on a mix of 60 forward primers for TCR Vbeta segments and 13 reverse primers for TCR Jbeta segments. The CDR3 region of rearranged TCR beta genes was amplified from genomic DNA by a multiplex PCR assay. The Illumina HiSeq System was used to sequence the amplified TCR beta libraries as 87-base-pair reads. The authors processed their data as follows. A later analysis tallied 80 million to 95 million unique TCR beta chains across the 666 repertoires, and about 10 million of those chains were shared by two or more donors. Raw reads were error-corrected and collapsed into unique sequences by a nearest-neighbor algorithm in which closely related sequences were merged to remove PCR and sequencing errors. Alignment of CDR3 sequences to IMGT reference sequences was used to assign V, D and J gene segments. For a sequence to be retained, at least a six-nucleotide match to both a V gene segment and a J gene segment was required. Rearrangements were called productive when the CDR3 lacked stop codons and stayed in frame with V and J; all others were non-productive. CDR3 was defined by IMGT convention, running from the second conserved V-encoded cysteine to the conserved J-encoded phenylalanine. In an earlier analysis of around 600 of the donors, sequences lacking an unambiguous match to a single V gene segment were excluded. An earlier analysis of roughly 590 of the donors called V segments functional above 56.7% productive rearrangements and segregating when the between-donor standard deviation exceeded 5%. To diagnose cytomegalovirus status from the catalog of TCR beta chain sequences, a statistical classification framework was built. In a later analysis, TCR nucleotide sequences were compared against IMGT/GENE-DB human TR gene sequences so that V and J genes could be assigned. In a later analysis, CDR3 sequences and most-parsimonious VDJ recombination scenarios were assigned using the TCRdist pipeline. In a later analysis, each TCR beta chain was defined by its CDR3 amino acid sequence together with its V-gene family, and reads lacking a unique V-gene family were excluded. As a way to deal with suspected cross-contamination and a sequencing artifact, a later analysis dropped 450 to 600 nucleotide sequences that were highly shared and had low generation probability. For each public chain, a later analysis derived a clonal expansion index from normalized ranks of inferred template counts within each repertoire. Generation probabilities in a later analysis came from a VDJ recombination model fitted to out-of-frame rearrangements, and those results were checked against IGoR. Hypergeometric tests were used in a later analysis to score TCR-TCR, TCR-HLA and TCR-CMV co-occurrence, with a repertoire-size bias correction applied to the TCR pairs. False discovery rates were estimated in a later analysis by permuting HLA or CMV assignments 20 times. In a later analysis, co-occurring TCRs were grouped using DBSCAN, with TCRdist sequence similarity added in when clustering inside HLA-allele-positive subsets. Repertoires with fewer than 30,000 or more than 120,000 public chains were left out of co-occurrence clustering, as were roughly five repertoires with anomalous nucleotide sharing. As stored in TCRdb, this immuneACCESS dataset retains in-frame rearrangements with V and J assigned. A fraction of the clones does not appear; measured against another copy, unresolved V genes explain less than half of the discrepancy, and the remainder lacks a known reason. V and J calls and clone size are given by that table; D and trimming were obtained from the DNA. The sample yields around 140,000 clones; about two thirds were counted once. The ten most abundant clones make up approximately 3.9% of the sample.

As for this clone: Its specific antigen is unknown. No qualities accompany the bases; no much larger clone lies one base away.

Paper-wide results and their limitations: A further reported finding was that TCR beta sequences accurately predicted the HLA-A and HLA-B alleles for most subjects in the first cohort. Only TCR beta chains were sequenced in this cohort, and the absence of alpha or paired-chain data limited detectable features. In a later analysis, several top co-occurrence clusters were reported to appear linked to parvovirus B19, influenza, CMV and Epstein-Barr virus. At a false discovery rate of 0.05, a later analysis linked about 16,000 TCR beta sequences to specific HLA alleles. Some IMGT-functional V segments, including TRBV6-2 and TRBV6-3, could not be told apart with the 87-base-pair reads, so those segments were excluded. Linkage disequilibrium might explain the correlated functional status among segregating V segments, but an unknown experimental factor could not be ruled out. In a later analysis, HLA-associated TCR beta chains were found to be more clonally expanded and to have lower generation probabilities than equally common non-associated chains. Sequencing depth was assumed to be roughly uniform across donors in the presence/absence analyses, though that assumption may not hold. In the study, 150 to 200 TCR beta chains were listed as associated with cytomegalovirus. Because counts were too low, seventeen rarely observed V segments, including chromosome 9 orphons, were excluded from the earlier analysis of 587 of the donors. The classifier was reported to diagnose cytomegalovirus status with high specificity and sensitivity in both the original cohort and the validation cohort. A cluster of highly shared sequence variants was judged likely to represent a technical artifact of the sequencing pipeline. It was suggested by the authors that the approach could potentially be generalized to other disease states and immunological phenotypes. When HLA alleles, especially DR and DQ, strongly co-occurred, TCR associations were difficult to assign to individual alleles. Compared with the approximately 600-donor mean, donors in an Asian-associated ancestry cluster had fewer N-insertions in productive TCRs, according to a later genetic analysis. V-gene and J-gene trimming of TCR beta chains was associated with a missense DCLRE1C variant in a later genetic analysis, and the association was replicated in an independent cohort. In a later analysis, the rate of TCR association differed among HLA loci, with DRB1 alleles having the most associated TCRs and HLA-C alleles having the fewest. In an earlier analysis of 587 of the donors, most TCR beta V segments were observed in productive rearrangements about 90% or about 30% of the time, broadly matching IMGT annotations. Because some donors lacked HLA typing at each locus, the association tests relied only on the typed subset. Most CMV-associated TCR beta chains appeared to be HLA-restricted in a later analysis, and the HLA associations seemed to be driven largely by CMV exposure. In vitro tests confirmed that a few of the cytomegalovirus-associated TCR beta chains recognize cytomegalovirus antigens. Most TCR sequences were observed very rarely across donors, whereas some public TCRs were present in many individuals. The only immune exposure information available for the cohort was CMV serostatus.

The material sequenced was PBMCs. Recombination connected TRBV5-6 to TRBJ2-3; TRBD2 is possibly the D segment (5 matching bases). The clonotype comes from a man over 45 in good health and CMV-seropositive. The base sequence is TGTGCCAGCAGCGCGAGGGGCACAGATACGCAGTATTTT. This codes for CASSARGTDTQYF.